The present T cell receptor (beta chain) was sequenced within a study of blood T cell repertoires in COVID-19. At the level of the study: Samples taken during acute and convalescent COVID-19 were collected in the United States, Italy and Spain. The analysed material was cDNA or gDNA that came from T cells, B-cell-depleted T cells, or PBMCs.

Authors' analysis steps: Quantification of nucleated cells was approximated via reference gene primer amplification. TCRdb's copy holds only in-frame clones and misses some; the assay was immunoSEQ multiplex PCR. Clone size and V and J calls were adopted from that table, with D and trimming inferred from the DNA. Of 250,000 to 300,000 clones listed, approximately 85% are singletons. This clonotype was sampled from a woman in her 70s with acute or convalescent COVID-19. Material for sequencing was peripheral blood.

The CDR3: CASSSDSNQPQHF. Written as DNA, the CDR3 is TGTGCCAGCAGTTCAGATAGCAATCAGCCCCAGCATTTT. This chain uses TRBV2 with TRBJ1-5; D gene unclear. V was clipped by 5 bases and J by 0 bases, with 5 bases between them. In germline, CDR1 is SNHLY, CDR2 FYNNEI. The CDR3 contains 13 residues.